These T cell receptor beta chains were read from a single sample in a study of CD8+CD57+ T cells in acquired aplastic anemia. From the reads, TCRdb called clonotypes with MiXCR, one entry per CDR3 protein. This table holds around 400,000 distinct CDR3 sequences, 55% to 70% found once. Sequences were obtained from sorted CD4+, CD8+, or CD8+CD57+ T cells (not recorded which) from PBMCs. All receptors derive from a human donor in good health, serving as a control. The conserved cysteine and the conserved F or W are not part of the CDR3 here. Fields, in order: V gene, J gene, CDR3 protein.

V gene: TRBV24-1
J gene: TRBJ1-2
CDR3 protein: ATSDLTGGYT

V gene: TRBV2
J gene: TRBJ2-5
CDR3 protein: ASSAGATETQY

V gene: TRBV29-1
J gene: TRBJ2-5
CDR3 protein: SFKNSQETQY

V gene: TRBV7-2
J gene: TRBJ1-6
CDR3 protein: ASSLGDPPPPLH

V gene: TRBV24-1
J gene: TRBJ2-1
CDR3 protein: ASSETTGGANAQF

V gene: TRBV13
J gene: TRBJ1-1
CDR3 protein: ASSITGRDTEAF

V gene: TRBV11-2
J gene: TRBJ1-2
CDR3 protein: ASSTSGGLYYGYT

V gene: TRBV5-6
J gene: TRBJ1-4
CDR3 protein: ASSIAHATNEKLF

V gene: TRBV20-1
J gene: TRBJ1-3
CDR3 protein: SASRAAESGNTIY

V gene: TRBV9
J gene: TRBJ2-3
CDR3 protein: ASRAPAGTEY

V gene: TRBV3-1
J gene: TRBJ2-1
CDR3 protein: ASSLRQGTYNEQF

V gene: TRBV12-3/TRBV12-4
J gene: TRBJ1-2
CDR3 protein: ATSLAVNIHGYT

V gene: TRBV15
J gene: TRBJ2-5
CDR3 protein: ATSRDRLGTQY

V gene: TRBV25-1
J gene: TRBJ1-1
CDR3 protein: ASSDPQGYTEAF

V gene: TRBV20-1
J gene: TRBJ2-7
CDR3 protein: SASLRGGGQY

V gene: TRBV9
J gene: TRBJ1-2
CDR3 protein: ASSIPGQGTEQYT

V gene: TRBV5-5
J gene: TRBJ2-5
CDR3 protein: ASSFPRAQGGSETQY

V gene: TRBV12-5
J gene: TRBJ1-1
CDR3 protein: AISLWQESEAF

V gene: TRBV20-1
J gene: TRBJ2-2
CDR3 protein: SATSLRAAGELF

V gene: TRBV10-3
J gene: TRBJ2-7
CDR3 protein: AIGRIDYEQY

V gene: TRBV12-3/TRBV12-4
J gene: TRBJ2-7
CDR3 protein: ASSLRDRGLDEQY

V gene: TRBV2
J gene: TRBJ1-2
CDR3 protein: ASSGQRTYGYT

V gene: TRBV15
J gene: TRBJ2-7
CDR3 protein: ATSRMLTGQANEQY

V gene: TRBV7-2
J gene: TRBJ1-1
CDR3 protein: ASSPDRDRTNPE

V gene: TRBV9
J gene: TRBJ2-1
CDR3 protein: ASSVPSGGEYEEF

V gene: TRBV9
J gene: TRBJ2-5
CDR3 protein: ASSAQGVGENEH

V gene: TRBV7-9
J gene: TRBJ1-5
CDR3 protein: ASSSQGTYQPQH

V gene: TRBV20-1
J gene: TRBJ2-1
CDR3 protein: SARMAGGLYNEQF

V gene: TRBV20-1
J gene: TRBJ1-5
CDR3 protein: SARDGRAYEDQPQH

V gene: TRBV10-3
J gene: TRBJ1-4
CDR3 protein: ATGPTGVGEKLF

V gene: TRBV20-1
J gene: TRBJ2-3
CDR3 protein: SARTSPDTQY

V gene: TRBV5-4
J gene: TRBJ1-5
CDR3 protein: ASTSGLEPQH

V gene: TRBV7-6
J gene: TRBJ2-7
CDR3 protein: ASSLGLTGPKIDEQY

V gene: TRBV7-2
J gene: TRBJ2-6
CDR3 protein: ASSLSGGGAIRAGANVLT

V gene: TRBV7-2
J gene: TRBJ2-5
CDR3 protein: ASRSSGGGTQY

V gene: TRBV7-9
J gene: TRBJ2-7
CDR3 protein: ASSLGPSHFSYQQY

V gene: TRBV7-2
J gene: TRBJ2-5
CDR3 protein: ASSFREGQDNDY

V gene: TRBV7-9
J gene: TRBJ1-5
CDR3 protein: ASSLMGGGNTQAQH

V gene: TRBV6-5
J gene: TRBJ2-3
CDR3 protein: ASSYGQGKDTQY

V gene: TRBV7-2
J gene: TRBJ2-1
CDR3 protein: ASSSKAGAVKQF

V gene: TRBV9
J gene: TRBJ2-7
CDR3 protein: ASSEGQGHPFYEQY

V gene: TRBV7-3
J gene: TRBJ1-6
CDR3 protein: ASSLRQGETYEQ

V gene: TRBV7-6
J gene: TRBJ2-5
CDR3 protein: ASSLGGRSETRY

V gene: TRBV20-1
J gene: TRBJ1-1
CDR3 protein: SASSWGRKNTEAF

V gene: TRBV7-2
J gene: TRBJ2-5
CDR3 protein: ASSPLAGTVGETQY

V gene: TRBV12-3/TRBV12-4
J gene: TRBJ2-7
CDR3 protein: ASSLGKGNEQY

V gene: TRBV19
J gene: TRBJ2-1
CDR3 protein: ASSIGYRGSANTIHF

V gene: TRBV5-1
J gene: TRBJ1-2
CDR3 protein: ASSLVRGPDYGYT

V gene: TRBV6-1
J gene: TRBJ1-1
CDR3 protein: ASTTTGPWSTEAF

V gene: TRBV30
J gene: TRBJ1-2
CDR3 protein: AWRHREGSYGYT

V gene: TRBV7-7
J gene: TRBJ1-6
CDR3 protein: ASSAGTDGATQY

V gene: TRBV7-6
J gene: TRBJ2-7
CDR3 protein: ASSATTGPSYEQY

V gene: TRBV12-3/TRBV12-4
J gene: TRBJ2-7
CDR3 protein: ASSYRGAPVYEQY

V gene: TRBV7-6
J gene: TRBJ1-1
CDR3 protein: ASSLRANAETS

V gene: TRBV7-2
J gene: TRBJ1-2
CDR3 protein: ASSHVRGDSGNT

V gene: TRBV7-9
J gene: TRBJ1-1
CDR3 protein: ASRAPGEQDEAF

V gene: TRBV5-5
J gene: TRBJ1-6
CDR3 protein: ASSLTGGMNSPLH